What follows is one T cell receptor (beta chain) and its context. The target antigen is unknown. V was pared by 6 bases and J by 8 bases, with 7 bases between. Germline assignment: CDR1 DFQATT and CDR2 SNEGSKA (reference sequence). The CDR3 is 9 amino acids. This sample was included in a study of blood T cells in healthy people across ages. Study outcomes and limitations: Per million T cells, the diversity of TCR beta decreased roughly linearly as age advanced. Any conclusive comparison of naive versus antigen-experienced cells was prevented by using unsorted PBMCs. The percentage of naive T cells correlated strongly with TCR beta diversity.

PCR was performed a second time for about 7 to 12 cycles using a sample-barcoded 5' primer and a J-beta primer mix. TCRdb recomputed calls from the 5' RACE reads with MiXCR, one row per CDR3 protein. The sample lists about 1.5 million distinct CDR3 sequences; less than 45% were seen once. Sequencing was carried out using blood. The chain recombines TRBV20-1 with TRBJ1-2, with D possibly TRBD1 on 5 matching bases. This receptor was obtained from a woman aged 18-35 years in good health. CDR3 coding DNA: TGCAGTGCCGGGGGGGGCTACACCTTC. Its protein is CSAGGGYTF.